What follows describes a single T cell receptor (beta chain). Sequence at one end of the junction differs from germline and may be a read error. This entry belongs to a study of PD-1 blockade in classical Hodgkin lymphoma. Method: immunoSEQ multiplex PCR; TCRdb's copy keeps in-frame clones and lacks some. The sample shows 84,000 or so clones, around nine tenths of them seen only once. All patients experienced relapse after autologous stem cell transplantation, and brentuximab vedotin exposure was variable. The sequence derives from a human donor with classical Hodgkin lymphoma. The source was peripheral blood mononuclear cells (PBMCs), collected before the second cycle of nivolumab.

The CDR3 coding sequence is TGTGCTAGCAGCCCGCTTCTGACTAGCGGGCGATACACCGGGGAGCTGTTTTTT. As protein: CASSPLLTSGRYTGELFF. The chain links TRBV2 to TRBJ2-2; 10 nucleotides match TRBD2. CDR3 size: 18 residues. Germline lookup yields CDR1 SNHLY and CDR2 FYNNEI.